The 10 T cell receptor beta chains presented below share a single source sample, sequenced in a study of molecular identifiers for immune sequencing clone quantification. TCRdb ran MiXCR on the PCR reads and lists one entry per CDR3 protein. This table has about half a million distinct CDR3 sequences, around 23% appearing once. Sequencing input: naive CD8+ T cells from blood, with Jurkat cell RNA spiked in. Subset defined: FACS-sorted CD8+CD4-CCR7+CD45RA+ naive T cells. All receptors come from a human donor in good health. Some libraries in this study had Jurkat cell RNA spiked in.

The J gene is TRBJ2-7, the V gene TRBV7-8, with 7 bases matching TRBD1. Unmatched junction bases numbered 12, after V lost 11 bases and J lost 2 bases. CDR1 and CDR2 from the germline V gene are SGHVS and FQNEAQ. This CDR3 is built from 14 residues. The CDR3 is CARRASGQAYEQYF. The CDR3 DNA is TGTGCCCGCCGCGCGTCAGGACAGGCCTACGAGCAGTACTTC.

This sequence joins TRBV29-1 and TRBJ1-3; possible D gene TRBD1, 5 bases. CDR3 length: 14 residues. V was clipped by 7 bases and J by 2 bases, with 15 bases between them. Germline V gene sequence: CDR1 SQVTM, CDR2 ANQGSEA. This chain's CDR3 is CSAARDSAGNTIYF. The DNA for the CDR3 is TGCAGCGCTGCCCGGGACTCGGCTGGAAACACCATATATTTT.

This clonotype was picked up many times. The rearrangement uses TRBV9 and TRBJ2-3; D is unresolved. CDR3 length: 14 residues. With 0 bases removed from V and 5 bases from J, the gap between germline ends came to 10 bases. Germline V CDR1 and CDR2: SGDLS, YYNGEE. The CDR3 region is CASSVASYGDTQYF. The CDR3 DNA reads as TGTGCCAGCAGCGTAGCATCGTATGGAGATACGCAGTATTTT.

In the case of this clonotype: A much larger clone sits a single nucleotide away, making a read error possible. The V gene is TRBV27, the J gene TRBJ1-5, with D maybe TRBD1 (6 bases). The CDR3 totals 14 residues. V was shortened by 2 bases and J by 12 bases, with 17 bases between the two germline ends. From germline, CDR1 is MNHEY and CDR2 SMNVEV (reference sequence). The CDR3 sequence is CASSLRAGVKRQHF. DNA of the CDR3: TGTGCCAGCAGTTTAAGGGCAGGGGTGAAGCGCCAGCATTTT.

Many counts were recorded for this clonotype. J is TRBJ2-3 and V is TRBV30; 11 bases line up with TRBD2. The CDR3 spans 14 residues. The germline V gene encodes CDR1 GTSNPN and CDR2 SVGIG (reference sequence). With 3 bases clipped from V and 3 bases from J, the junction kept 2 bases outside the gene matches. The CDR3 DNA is TGTGCCTGGAGCTCTAGCGGGAGGACAGATACGCAGTATTTT. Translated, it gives CAWSSSGRTDTQYF.

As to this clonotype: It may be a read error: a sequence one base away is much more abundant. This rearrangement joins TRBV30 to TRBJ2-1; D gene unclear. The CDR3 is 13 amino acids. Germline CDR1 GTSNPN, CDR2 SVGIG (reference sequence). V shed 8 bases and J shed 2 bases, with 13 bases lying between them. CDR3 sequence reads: CARNTVPYNEQFF. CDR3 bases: TGTGCCAGGAATACAGTGCCCTACAATGAGCAGTTCTTC. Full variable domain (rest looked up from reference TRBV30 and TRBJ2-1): SQTIHQWPATLVQPVGSPLSLECTVEGTSNPNLYWYRQAAGRGLQLLFYSVGIGQISSEVPQNLSASRPQDRQFILSSKKLLLSDSGFYLCARNTVPYNEQFFGPGTRLTVL.

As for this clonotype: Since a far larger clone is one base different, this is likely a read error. The CDR3 DNA reads TGTGCCAGCAGCGTAGGGGCAGGCTACGAGCAGTACTTC. Its translation: CASSVGAGYEQYF. This chain uses TRBV7-2 with TRBJ2-7; a weak D match, TRBD1 (5 bases). This CDR3 contains 13 residues. Germline CDR1 and CDR2: SGHTA and FQGNSA. Trimming shortened V by 5 bases and J by 3 bases, and 11 bases separated the two germline ends.

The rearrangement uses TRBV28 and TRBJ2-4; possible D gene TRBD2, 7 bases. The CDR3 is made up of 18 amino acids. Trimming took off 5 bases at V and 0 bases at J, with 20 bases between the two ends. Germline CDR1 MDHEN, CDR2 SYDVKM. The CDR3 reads CASSLRGGSPLAKNIQYF. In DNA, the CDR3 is TGTGCCAGCAGTCTCCGCGGGGGCAGCCCACTAGCCAAAAACATTCAGTACTTC.

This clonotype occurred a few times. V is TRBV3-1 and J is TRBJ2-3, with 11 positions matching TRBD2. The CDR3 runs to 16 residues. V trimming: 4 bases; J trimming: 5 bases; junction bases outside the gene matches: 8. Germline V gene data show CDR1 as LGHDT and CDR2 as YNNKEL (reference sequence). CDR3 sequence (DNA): TGTGCCAGCAGCCCGCCTAGCGGGGGGTTGGTAGATACGCAGTATTTT. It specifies CASSPPSGGLVDTQYF.

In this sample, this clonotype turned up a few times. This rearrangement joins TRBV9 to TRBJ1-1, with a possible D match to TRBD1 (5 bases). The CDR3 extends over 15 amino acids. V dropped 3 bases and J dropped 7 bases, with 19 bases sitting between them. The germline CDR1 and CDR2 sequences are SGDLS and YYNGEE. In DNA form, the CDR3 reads TGTGCCAGCAGCGAGGCTCCCGGGACTCGATATGAAGCTTTCTTT. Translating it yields CASSEAPGTRYEAFF.